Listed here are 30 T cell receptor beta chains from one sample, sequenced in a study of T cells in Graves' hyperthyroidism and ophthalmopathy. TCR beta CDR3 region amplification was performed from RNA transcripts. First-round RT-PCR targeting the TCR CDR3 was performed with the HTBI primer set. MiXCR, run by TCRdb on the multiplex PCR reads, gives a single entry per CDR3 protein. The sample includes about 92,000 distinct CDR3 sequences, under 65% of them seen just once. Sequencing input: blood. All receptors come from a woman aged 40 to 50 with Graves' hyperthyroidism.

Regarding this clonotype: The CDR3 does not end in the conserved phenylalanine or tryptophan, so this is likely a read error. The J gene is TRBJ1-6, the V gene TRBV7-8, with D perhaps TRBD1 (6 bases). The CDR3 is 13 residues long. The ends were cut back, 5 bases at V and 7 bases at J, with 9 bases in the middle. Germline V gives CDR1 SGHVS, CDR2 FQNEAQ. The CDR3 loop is CASSPQGNSPLHL. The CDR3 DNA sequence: TGTGCCAGCAGCCCCCAGGGGAATTCACCCCTCCACCTT.

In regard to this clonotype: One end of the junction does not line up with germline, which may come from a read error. The DNA of the CDR3 is TGTGCCAGCAGCGAGGGTGACTCGCTATCCTGCGAGCATTACTTC. Residues: CASSEGDSLSCEHYF. The rearrangement uses TRBV9 and TRBJ2-7, with D uncertain. Germline V gives CDR1 SGDLS, CDR2 YYNGEE. The CDR3 has 15 residues. Looking up the rest from reference TRBV9 and TRBJ2-7 gives the full variable domain: DSGVTQTPKHLITATGQRVTLRCSPRSGDLSVYWYQQSLDQGLQFLIQYYNGEERAKGNILERFSAQQFPDLHSELNLSSLELGDSALYFCASSEGDSLSCEHYFGPGTRLTVT.

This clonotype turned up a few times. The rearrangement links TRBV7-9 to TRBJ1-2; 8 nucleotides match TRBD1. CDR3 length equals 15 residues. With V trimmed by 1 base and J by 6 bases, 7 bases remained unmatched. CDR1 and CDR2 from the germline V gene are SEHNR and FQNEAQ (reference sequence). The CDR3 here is CASSLGDRTLDGYTF. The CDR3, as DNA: TGTGCCAGCAGCTTAGGGGACAGGACGCTCGATGGCTACACCTTC.

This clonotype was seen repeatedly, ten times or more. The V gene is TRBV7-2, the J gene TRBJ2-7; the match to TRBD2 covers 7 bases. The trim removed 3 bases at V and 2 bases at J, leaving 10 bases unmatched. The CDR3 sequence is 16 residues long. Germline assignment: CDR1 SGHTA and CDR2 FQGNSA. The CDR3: CASSFAGEPLTYEQYF. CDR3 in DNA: TGTGCCAGCAGCTTTGCGGGAGAACCCCTCACCTACGAGCAGTACTTC.

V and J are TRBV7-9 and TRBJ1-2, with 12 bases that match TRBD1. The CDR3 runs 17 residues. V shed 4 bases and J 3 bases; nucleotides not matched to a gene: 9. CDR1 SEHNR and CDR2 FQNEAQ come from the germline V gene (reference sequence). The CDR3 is CASSSGTGGAKHYGYTF. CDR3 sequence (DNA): TGTGCCAGCAGCTCTGGGACAGGGGGCGCGAAACACTATGGCTACACCTTC.

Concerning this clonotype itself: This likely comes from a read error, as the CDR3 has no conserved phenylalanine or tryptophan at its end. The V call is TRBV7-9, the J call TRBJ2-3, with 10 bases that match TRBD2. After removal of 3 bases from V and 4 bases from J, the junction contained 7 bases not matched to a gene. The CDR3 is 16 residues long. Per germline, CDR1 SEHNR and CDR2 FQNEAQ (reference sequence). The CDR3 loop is CASSLDGLAAPDTQYI. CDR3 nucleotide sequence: TGTGCCAGCAGCTTGGATGGACTAGCGGCCCCAGATACGCAGTATATT.

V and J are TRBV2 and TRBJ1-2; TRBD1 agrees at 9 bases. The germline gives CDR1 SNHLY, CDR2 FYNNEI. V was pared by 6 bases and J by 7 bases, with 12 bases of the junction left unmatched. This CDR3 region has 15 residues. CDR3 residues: CASRNRGLGGPGYTF. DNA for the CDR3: TGTGCCAGCAGAAACAGGGGGCTGGGGGGGCCTGGCTACACCTTC.

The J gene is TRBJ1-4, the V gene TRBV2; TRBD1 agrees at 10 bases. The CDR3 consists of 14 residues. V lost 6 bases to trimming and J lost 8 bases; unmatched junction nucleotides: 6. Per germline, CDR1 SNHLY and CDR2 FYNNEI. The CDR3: CASRRTGGGEKLFF. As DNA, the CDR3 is TGTGCCAGCAGACGGACAGGGGGTGGAGAAAAACTGTTTTTT.

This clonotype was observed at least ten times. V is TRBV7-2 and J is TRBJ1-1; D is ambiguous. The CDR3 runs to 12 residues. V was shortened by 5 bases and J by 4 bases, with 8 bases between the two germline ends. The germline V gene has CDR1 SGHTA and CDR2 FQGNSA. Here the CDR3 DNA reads TGTGCCAGCAGCCAAGACTTCACTGAAGCTTTCTTT. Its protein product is CASSQDFTEAFF. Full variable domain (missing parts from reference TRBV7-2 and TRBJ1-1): GAGVSQSPSNKVTEKGKDVELRCDPISGHTALYWYRQSLGQGLEFLIYFQGNSAPDKSGLPSDRFSAERTGGSVSTLTIQRTQQEDSAVYLCASSQDFTEAFFGQGTRLTVV.

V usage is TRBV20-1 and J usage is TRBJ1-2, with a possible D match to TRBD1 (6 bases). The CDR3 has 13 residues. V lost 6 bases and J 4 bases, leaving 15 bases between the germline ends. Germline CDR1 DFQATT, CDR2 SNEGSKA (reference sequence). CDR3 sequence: CSAHRRDTYGYTF. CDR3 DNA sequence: TGCAGTGCCCACCGCCGGGACACCTATGGCTACACCTTC.

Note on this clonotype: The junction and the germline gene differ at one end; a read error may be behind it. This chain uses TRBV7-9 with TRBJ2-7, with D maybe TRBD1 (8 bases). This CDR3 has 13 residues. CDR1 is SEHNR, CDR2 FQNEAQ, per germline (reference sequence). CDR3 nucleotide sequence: TGTGCCTGCAGCCTACAGGGGGGGTACGAGCAGTACTTC. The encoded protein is CACSLQGGYEQYF.

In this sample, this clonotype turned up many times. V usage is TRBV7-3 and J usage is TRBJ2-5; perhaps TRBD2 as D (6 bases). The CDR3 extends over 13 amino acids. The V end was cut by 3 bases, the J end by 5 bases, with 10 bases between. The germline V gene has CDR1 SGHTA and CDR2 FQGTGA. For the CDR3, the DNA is TGTGCCAGCAGCTTTCGGGCGGGGGAGACCCAGTACTTC. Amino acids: CASSFRAGETQYF.

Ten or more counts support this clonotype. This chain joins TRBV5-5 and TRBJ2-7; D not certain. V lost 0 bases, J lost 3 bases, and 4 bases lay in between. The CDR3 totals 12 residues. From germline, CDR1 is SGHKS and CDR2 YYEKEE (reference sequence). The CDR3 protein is CASSLGDYEQYF. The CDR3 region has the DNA TGTGCCAGCAGCTTGGGAGACTACGAGCAGTACTTC.

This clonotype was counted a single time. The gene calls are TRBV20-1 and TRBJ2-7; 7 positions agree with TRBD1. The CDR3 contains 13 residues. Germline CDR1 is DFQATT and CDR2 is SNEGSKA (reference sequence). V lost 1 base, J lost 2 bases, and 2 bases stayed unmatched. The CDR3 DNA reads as TGCAGTGCTAGAGGGGACAGAACCTACGAGCAGTACTTC. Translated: CSARGDRTYEQYF.

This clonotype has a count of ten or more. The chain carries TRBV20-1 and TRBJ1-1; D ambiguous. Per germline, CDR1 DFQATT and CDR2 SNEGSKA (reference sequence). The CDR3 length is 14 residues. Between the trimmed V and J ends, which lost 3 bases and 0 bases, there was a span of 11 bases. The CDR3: CSARTPWVNTEAFF. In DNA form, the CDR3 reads TGCAGTGCTAGGACACCTTGGGTGAACACTGAAGCTTTCTTT.

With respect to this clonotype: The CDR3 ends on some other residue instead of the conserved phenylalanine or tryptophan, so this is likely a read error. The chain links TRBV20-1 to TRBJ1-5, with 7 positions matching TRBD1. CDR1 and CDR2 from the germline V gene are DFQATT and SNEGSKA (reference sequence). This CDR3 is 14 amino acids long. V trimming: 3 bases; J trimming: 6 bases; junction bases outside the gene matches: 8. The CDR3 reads CSARGTAGSQPQHS. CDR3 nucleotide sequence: TGCAGTGCTAGGGGGACAGCGGGGTCTCAGCCCCAGCATTCT.

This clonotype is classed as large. The CDR3 DNA is TGTGCCACCAGTGAAGCGGGCGGCACTGAAGCTTTCTTT. Its protein product is CATSEAGGTEAFF. The V call is TRBV24-1, the J call TRBJ1-1; D gene uncertain. Looked up from germline, CDR1 is KGHDR and CDR2 is SFDVKD. The CDR3 loop spans 13 amino acids. The germline V and J ends were trimmed by 4 bases and 4 bases, with 9 bases remaining between them.

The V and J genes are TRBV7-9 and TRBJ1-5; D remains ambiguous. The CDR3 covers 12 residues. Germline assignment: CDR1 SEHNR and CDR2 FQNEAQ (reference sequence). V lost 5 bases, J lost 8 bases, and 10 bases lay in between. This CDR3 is CASSARMEPQHF. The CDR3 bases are TGTGCCAGCAGCGCCAGAATGGAGCCCCAGCATTTT.

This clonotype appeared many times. This CDR3 reads CASMKSSGSAYEQYF. CDR3 in DNA: TGTGCCAGCATGAAATCTAGCGGGAGTGCGTACGAGCAGTACTTC. This sequence joins TRBV2 and TRBJ2-7, with 10 nucleotides matching TRBD2. The germline V gene has CDR1 SNHLY and CDR2 FYNNEI. The CDR3 runs to 15 residues. Trimming took 7 bases from V and 4 from J; bases not matched to a gene: 10. The full variable domain, with the rest looked up from reference TRBV2 and TRBJ2-7, is EPEVTQTPSHQVTQMGQEVILRCVPISNHLYFYWYRQILGQKVEFLVSFYNNEISEKSEIFDDQFSVERPDGSNFTLKIRSTKLEDSAMYFCASMKSSGSAYEQYFGPGTRLTVT.

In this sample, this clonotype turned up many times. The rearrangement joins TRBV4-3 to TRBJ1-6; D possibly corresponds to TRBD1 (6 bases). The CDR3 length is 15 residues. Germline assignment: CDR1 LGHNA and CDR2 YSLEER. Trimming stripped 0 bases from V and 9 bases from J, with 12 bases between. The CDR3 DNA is TGCGCCAGCAGCCAAGATATAGGGGGTGTTTCACCCCTCCACTTT. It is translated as CASSQDIGGVSPLHF.

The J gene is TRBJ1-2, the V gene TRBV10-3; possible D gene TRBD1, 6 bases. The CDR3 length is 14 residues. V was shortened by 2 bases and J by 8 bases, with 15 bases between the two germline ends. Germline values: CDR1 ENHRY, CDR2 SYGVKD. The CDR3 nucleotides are TGTGCCATCAGTGAGGGGGGCCCGCGGGGCGGCTACACCTTC. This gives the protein CAISEGGPRGGYTF.

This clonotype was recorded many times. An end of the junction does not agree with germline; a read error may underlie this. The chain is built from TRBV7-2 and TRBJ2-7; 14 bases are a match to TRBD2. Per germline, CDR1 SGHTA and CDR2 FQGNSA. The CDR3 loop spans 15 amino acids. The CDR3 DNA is TGCGCCAGCAGCCAGGGACTAGCGGGGGCCTACGAGCAGTACTTC. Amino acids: CASSQGLAGAYEQYF.

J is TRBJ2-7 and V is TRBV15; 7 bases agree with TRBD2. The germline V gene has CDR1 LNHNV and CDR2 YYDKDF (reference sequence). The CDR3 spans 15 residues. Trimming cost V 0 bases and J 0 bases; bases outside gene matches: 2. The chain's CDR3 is CATSREGGSSYEQYF. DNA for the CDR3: TGTGCCACCAGCAGAGAGGGGGGGAGCTCCTACGAGCAGTACTTC. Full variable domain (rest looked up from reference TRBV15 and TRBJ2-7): DAMVIQNPRYQVTQFGKPVTLSCSQTLNHNVMYWYQQKSSQAPKLLFHYYDKDFNNEADTPDNFQSRRPNTSFCFLDIRSPGLGDTAMYLCATSREGGSSYEQYFGPGTRLTVT.

The chain's CDR3 is CASSLPGSTGLPRAFYGYTF. The CDR3 DNA sequence: TGTGCCAGCAGCTTGCCGGGCTCCACAGGGCTACCGAGAGCCTTCTATGGCTACACCTTC. The V call is TRBV9, the J call TRBJ1-2, with a possible D match to TRBD1 (6 bases). This CDR3 has 20 amino acids. Trimming shortened V by 4 bases and J by 4 bases, and 32 bases separated the two germline ends. CDR1 is SGDLS and CDR2 is YYNGEE in the germline V gene.

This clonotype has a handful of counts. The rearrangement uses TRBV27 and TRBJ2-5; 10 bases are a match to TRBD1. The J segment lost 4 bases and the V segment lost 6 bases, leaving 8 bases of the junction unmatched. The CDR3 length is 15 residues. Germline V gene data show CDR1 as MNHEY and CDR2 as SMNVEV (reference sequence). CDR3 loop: CASSSIGQGGETQYF. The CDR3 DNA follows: TGTGCCAGCAGCTCCATCGGACAGGGGGGAGAGACCCAGTACTTC.

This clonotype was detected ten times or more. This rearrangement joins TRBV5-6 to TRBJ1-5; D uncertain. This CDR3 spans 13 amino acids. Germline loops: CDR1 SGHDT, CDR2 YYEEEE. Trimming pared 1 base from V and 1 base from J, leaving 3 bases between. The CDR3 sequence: CASSLYSNQPQHF. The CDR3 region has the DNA TGTGCCAGCAGCTTGTACAGCAATCAGCCCCAGCATTTT.

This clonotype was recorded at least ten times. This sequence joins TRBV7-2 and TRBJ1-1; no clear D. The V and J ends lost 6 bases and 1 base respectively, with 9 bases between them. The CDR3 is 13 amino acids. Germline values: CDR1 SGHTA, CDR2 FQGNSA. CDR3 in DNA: TGTGCCAGCAGTTTTTCCAGGAACACTGAAGCTTTCTTT. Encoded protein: CASSFSRNTEAFF. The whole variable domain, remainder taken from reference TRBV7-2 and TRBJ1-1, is GAGVSQSPSNKVTEKGKDVELRCDPISGHTALYWYRQSLGQGLEFLIYFQGNSAPDKSGLPSDRFSAERTGGSVSTLTIQRTQQEDSAVYLCASSFSRNTEAFFGQGTRLTVV.

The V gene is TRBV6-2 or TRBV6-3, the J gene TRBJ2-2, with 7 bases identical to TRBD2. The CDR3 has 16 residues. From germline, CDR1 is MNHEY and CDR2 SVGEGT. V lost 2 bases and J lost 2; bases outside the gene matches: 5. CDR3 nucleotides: TGTGCCAGCAGTTACCTAGCGGAAAGCAACACCGGGGAGCTGTTTTTT. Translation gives CASSYLAESNTGELFF.

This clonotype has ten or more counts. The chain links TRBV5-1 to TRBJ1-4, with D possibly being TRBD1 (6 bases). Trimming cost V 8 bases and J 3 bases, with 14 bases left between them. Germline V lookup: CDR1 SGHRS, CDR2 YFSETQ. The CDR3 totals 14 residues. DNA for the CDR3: TGCGCCAGTAAGATAGGACAGCCTAATGAAAAACTGTTTTTT. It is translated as CASKIGQPNEKLFF.

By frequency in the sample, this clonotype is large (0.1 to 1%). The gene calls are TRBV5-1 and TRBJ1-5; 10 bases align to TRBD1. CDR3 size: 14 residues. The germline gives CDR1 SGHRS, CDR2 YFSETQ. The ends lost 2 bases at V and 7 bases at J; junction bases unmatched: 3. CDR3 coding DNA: TGCGCCAGCAGCTTCGGACAGGGGGGACAGCCCCAGCATTTT. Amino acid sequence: CASSFGQGGQPQHF.